One sample yielded the 24 T cell receptor beta chains listed below, sequenced in a study of cytomegalovirus exposure and HLA in healthy donors. A multiplex PCR was run with 60 Vbeta primers and 13 Jbeta primers. Only in-frame clones appear in the TCRdb table, and some are missing; sequencing was by immunoSEQ multiplex PCR. Of hundreds of thousands of clones listed, approximately 90% are singletons. The sample consisted of PBMCs. These receptors were obtained from a woman aged 18-29 years in good health and CMV-seronegative.

The chain joins TRBV5-1 to TRBJ2-5; 8 bases are a match to TRBD1. The germline V gene encodes CDR1 SGHRS and CDR2 YFSETQ. The CDR3 spans 16 residues. After removal of 2 bases from V and 4 bases from J, the junction contained 10 bases not matched to a gene. The CDR3 loop reads CASSLSRQGLGETQYF. The CDR3 nucleotides are TGCGCCAGCAGCTTAAGCCGACAGGGGCTGGGAGAGACCCAGTACTTC.

This chain joins TRBV7-3 and TRBJ1-1, with TRBD1 matching over 7 bases. Germline CDR1 and CDR2: SGHTA and FQGTGA. Trimming removed 1 base from V and 8 bases from J; junction bases left unmatched: 4. CDR3 size: 13 residues. This CDR3 is CASSLRAGGEAFF. The CDR3 DNA is TGTGCCAGCAGCTTAAGGGCAGGGGGGGAAGCTTTCTTT.

The chain carries TRBV7-8 and TRBJ2-3, with TRBD1 matching 7 bases. Germline V gene lookup returns CDR1 SGHVS and CDR2 FQNEAQ. V shed 4 bases, J shed 1 base, and the junction held 8 bases outside the gene matches. The CDR3 is 16 residues long. The CDR3 sequence is CASSSWTGGGTDTQYF. CDR3 nucleotide sequence: TGTGCCAGCAGCTCCTGGACAGGTGGGGGCACAGATACGCAGTATTTT.

DNA for the CDR3: TGTGCCAGCTCGGAAGGGAGCTCCTACGAGCAGTACTTC. This encodes CASSEGSSYEQYF. V is TRBV18 and J is TRBJ2-7; perhaps TRBD2 as D (5 bases). Trimming took 6 bases from V and 0 from J, leaving 9 bases between them. Looked up from germline, CDR1 is KGHSH and CDR2 is LQKENI. This CDR3 has 13 residues. Filled out from reference TRBV18 and TRBJ2-7, the complete variable domain reads NAGVMQNPRHLVRRRGQEARLRCSPMKGHSHVYWYRQLPEEGLKFMVYLQKENIIDESGMPKERFSAEFPKEGPSILRIQQVVRGDSAAYFCASSEGSSYEQYFGPGTRLTVT.

The chain employs TRBV9 and TRBJ2-5, with D maybe TRBD2 (6 bases). The end of the DNA fits TRBJ2-7 better, so the J call may be wrong. CDR3 length equals 13 residues. Per germline, CDR1 SGDLS and CDR2 YYNGEE. The CDR3 loop reads CASSVGGDYEQYF. CDR3 in DNA: TGTGCCAGCAGCGTAGGGGGGGACTACGAGCAGTACTTC.

This chain connects TRBV18 to TRBJ2-5; a possible D gene is TRBD1 (5 bases). The germline V gene has CDR1 KGHSH and CDR2 LQKENI. V lost 3 bases and J lost 5, with 13 bases in between. This CDR3 contains 14 residues. The CDR3, as DNA: TGTGCCAGCTCACCTCTACAGGTTCAGGAGACCCAGTACTTC. It encodes CASSPLQVQETQYF.

CDR3 nucleotides: TGTGCCTGCGGCGGGAACAATCAGCCCCAGCATTTT. It yields the protein CACGGNNQPQHF. The chain employs TRBV6-5 and TRBJ1-5; D gene unclear. V was clipped by 11 bases and J by 3 bases, with 11 bases between them. The germline CDR1 and CDR2 sequences are MNHEY and SVGAGI. This CDR3 is 12 amino acids long.

The chain links TRBV11-2 to TRBJ2-7, with TRBD1 matching over 10 bases. This CDR3 is 14 amino acids long. Germline CDR1 reads SGHAT; CDR2 reads FQNNGV. V gave up 5 bases and J gave up 5 bases; unmatched junction bases: 6. Here the CDR3 DNA reads TGTGCCAGCAGCACCCCGACAGGGGGCCACGAGCAGTACTTC. Translation gives CASSTPTGGHEQYF.

V and J are TRBV7-3 and TRBJ2-1; 12 bases align to TRBD2. The CDR3 spans 14 residues. The germline CDR1 and CDR2 sequences are SGHTA and FQGTGA. Unmatched junction bases numbered 2, after V lost 3 bases and J lost 8 bases. CDR3 protein: CASSFGLAGYEQFF. In DNA, the CDR3 is TGTGCCAGCAGCTTTGGACTAGCGGGGTATGAGCAGTTCTTC.

The chain employs TRBV10-3 and TRBJ2-1; possible D gene TRBD2, 6 bases. This CDR3 spans 14 amino acids. CDR1 and CDR2 from the germline V gene are ENHRY and SYGVKD. The chain's CDR3 is CATRSGQTYNEQFF. The CDR3 DNA reads as TGTGCGACCCGCAGCGGGCAAACTTACAATGAGCAGTTCTTC.

To note about this clone: Distinct nucleotide sequences in the sample also encode this CDR3. The J gene is TRBJ2-1, the V gene TRBV5-1; D possibly corresponds to TRBD1 (5 bases). The CDR3 totals 12 residues. The germline CDR1 and CDR2 sequences are SGHRS and YFSETQ. V was cut by 3 bases and J by 7 bases, with 8 bases left in between. CDR3: CASSSQGNEQFF. The CDR3, as DNA: TGCGCCAGCAGCTCGCAGGGTAATGAGCAGTTCTTC.

The gene calls are TRBV11-2 and TRBJ1-1; 7 bases match TRBD1. The CDR3 consists of 15 residues. The V gene's germline CDR1 is SGHAT and CDR2 FQNNGV. V shed 3 bases, J shed 6 bases, and the junction held 10 bases outside the gene matches. CDR3 residues: CASSFDRVVTPEAFF. DNA for the CDR3: TGTGCCAGCAGCTTCGACAGGGTTGTAACGCCTGAAGCTTTCTTT.

This chain joins TRBV30 and TRBJ2-7; D gene ambiguous. V was pared by 0 bases and J by 0 bases, with 6 bases between. Germline V gene lookup returns CDR1 GTSNPN and CDR2 SVGIG (reference sequence). CDR3 size: 13 residues. The CDR3 is CAWSVASSYEQYF. CDR3 DNA: TGTGCCTGGAGTGTAGCGAGCTCCTACGAGCAGTACTTC.

The chain is built from TRBV5-1 and TRBJ2-1, with TRBD2 identical over 7 bases. From germline, CDR1 is SGHRS and CDR2 YFSETQ. Germline trimming cut 3 bases from V and 3 bases from J; bases unmatched to any gene: 3. The CDR3 covers 14 residues. The CDR3 DNA sequence: TGCGCCAGCAGCTCGACTAGCTACTACAATGAGCAGTTCTTC. Translating gives CASSSTSYYNEQFF.

The rearrangement links TRBV14 to TRBJ2-1; D is unclear. There are 13 residues in the CDR3. Germline assignment: CDR1 SGHDN and CDR2 FVKESK. Trimming removed 1 base from V and 6 bases from J, with 7 bases in between. CDR3: CASSQGVVNEQFF. CDR3 DNA sequence: TGTGCCAGCAGCCAAGGTGTAGTCAATGAGCAGTTCTTC. The full variable domain, its missing parts supplied by reference TRBV14 and TRBJ2-1, is EAGVTQFPSHSVIEKGQTVTLRCDPISGHDNLYWYRRVMGKEIKFLLHFVKESKQDESGMPNNRFLAERTGGTYSTLKVQPAELEDSGVYFCASSQGVVNEQFFGPGTRLTVL.

The J gene is TRBJ2-3, the V gene TRBV2; weak D call: TRBD2 (7 bases). CDR3 length equals 17 residues. CDR1 is SNHLY and CDR2 is FYNNEI in the germline V gene. Trimming took 5 bases from V and 2 from J, leaving 20 bases between them. DNA of the CDR3: TGTGCCAGCAGTCCATCCTTGGGGGGGGCTGCCACAGATACGCAGTATTTT. Its translation is CASSPSLGGAATDTQYF.

V and J are TRBV14 and TRBJ2-6, with a weak D call TRBD1 (5 bases). V lost 4 bases, J lost 0 bases, and 10 bases lay in between. In germline, CDR1 is SGHDN, CDR2 FVKESK. The CDR3 sequence is 16 residues long. The CDR3 reads CASSPVGASGANVLTF. CDR3 DNA: TGTGCCAGCAGCCCGGTTGGGGCCTCTGGGGCCAACGTCCTGACTTTC.

The chain combines TRBV29-1 with TRBJ1-1, with 7 bases that match TRBD1. V was pared by 7 bases and J by 4 bases, with 9 bases of the junction left unmatched. Germline V CDR1 and CDR2: SQVTM, ANQGSEA. The length of the CDR3 is 13 residues. The DNA of the CDR3 is TGCAGCGCAAGGACAGGCGAGACCACTGAAGCTTTCTTT. Translation gives CSARTGETTEAFF.

The rearrangement joins TRBV7-9 to TRBJ2-2; 8 bases are shared with TRBD1. Germline CDR1 SEHNR, CDR2 FQNEAQ (reference sequence). The CDR3 is 15 residues long. V was clipped by 3 bases and J by 4 bases; unmatched bases: 4. The DNA for the CDR3 is TGTGCCAGCAGCTTCGGCAGGGGGCTCACCGGGGAGCTGTTTTTT. Its translation is CASSFGRGLTGELFF.

The chain has TRBV10-3 and TRBJ2-7; the match to TRBD1 covers 9 bases. The CDR3 has 14 amino acids. V lost 8 bases, J lost 3 bases, and 8 bases stayed unmatched. Germline-derived CDR1 and CDR2 are ENHRY and SYGVKD. CDR3: CAIGGTGTFYEQYF. DNA for the CDR3: TGTGCCATCGGGGGGACAGGGACCTTCTACGAGCAGTACTTC.

V and J are TRBV6-5 and TRBJ2-7, with 8 bases matching TRBD1. Germline assignment: CDR1 MNHEY and CDR2 SVGAGI. After removal of 7 bases from V and 3 bases from J, the junction contained 8 bases not matched to a gene. The CDR3 contains 14 residues. The CDR3 reads CASKGGQASYEQYF. The DNA for the CDR3 is TGTGCCAGCAAAGGGGGACAGGCTAGCTACGAGCAGTACTTC.

For this clone: The sample has other DNA sequences that encode this CDR3 too. J is TRBJ2-7 and V is TRBV19; 9 bases align to TRBD1. Germline-derived CDR1 and CDR2 are LNHDA and SQIVND (reference sequence). The CDR3 is 17 amino acids. V lost 3 bases and J lost 2; bases outside the gene matches: 11. The DNA for the CDR3 is TGTGCCAGTAGTATCGCGCTTGGGACAGGGAAAACCTACGAGCAGTACTTC. Protein: CASSIALGTGKTYEQYF.

In DNA form, the CDR3 reads TGCGCCAGCAGCTTTGGAGGACCAGATACGCAGTATTTT. Protein product: CASSFGGPDTQYF. The chain joins TRBV5-1 to TRBJ2-3, with D perhaps TRBD2 (5 bases). The germline CDR1 and CDR2 sequences are SGHRS and YFSETQ. This CDR3 spans 13 amino acids. V was trimmed by 2 bases and J by 4 bases, leaving 8 bases between them.

The rearrangement links TRBV7-2 to TRBJ1-2, with a weak D call TRBD1 (5 bases). The CDR3 extends over 13 amino acids. The V end was cut by 1 base, the J end by 4 bases, with 7 bases between. Germline CDR1 reads SGHTA; CDR2 reads FQGNSA. The CDR3 loop reads CASSLVGGYGYTF. CDR3 sequence (DNA): TGTGCCAGCAGCTTAGTCGGGGGCTATGGCTACACCTTC.